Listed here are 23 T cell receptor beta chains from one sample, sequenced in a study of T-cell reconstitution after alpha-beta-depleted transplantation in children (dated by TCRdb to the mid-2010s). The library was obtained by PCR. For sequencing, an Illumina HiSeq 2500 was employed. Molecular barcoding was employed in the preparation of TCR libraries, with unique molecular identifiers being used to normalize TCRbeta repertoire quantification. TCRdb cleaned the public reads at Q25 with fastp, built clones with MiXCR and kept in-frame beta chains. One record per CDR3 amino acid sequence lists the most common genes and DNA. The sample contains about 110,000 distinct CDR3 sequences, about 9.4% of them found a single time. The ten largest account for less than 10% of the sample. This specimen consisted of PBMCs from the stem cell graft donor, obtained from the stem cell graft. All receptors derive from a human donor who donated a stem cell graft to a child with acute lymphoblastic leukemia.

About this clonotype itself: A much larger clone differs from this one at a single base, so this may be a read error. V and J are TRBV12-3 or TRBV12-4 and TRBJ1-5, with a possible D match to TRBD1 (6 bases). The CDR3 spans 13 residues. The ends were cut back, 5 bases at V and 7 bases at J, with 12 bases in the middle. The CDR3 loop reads CASSPLQGQPQHF. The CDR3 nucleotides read TGTGCCAGCAGTCCTCTACAGGGCCAGCCCCAGCATTTT.

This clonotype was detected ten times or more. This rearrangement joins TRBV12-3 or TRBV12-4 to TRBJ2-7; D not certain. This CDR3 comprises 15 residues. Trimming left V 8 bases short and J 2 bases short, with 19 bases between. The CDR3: CASQPSSAGAYEQYF. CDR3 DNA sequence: TGTGCCAGCCAGCCCTCCTCGGCAGGTGCCTACGAGCAGTACTTC.

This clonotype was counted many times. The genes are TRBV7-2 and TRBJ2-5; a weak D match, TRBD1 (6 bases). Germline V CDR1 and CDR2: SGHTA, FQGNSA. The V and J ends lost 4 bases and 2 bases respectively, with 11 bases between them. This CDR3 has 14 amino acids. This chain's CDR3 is CASSSGTRQETQYF. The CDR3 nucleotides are TGTGCCAGCAGCTCCGGGACAAGGCAAGAGACCCAGTACTTC.

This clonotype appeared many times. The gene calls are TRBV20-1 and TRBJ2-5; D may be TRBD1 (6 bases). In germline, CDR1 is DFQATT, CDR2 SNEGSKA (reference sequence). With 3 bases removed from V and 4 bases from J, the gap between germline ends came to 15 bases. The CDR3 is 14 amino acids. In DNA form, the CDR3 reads TGCAGTGCTAGCACTCGGGTAGGGGGAGAGACCCAGTACTTC. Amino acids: CSASTRVGGETQYF.

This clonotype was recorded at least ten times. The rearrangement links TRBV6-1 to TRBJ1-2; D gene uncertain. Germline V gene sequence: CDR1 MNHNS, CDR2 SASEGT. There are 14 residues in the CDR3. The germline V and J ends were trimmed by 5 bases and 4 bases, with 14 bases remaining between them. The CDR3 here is CASSPSSTSYGYTF. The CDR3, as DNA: TGTGCCAGCAGTCCGAGTTCCACCTCCTATGGCTACACCTTC.

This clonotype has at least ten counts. The CDR3 sequence: CASRRDRANTGELFF. CDR3 nucleotides: TGCGCCAGCAGACGGGACAGGGCGAACACCGGGGAGCTGTTTTTT. The chain uses TRBV5-1 and TRBJ2-2, with 9 bases identical to TRBD1. CDR1 and CDR2 from the germline V gene are SGHRS and YFSETQ. The CDR3 is made up of 15 amino acids. With 5 bases clipped from V and 0 bases from J, the junction kept 2 bases outside the gene matches.

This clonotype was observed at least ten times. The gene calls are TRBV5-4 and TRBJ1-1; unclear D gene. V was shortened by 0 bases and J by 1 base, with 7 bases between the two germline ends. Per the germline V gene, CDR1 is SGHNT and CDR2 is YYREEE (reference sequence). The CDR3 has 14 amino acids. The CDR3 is CASSLGGWNTEAFF. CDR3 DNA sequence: TGTGCCAGCAGCTTGGGGGGATGGAACACTGAAGCTTTCTTT. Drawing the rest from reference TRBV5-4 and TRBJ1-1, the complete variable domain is ETGVTQSPTHLIKTRGQQVTLRCSSQSGHNTVSWYQQALGQGPQFIFQYYREEENGRGNFPPRFSGLQFPNYSSELNVNALELDDSALYLCASSLGGWNTEAFFGQGTRLTVV.

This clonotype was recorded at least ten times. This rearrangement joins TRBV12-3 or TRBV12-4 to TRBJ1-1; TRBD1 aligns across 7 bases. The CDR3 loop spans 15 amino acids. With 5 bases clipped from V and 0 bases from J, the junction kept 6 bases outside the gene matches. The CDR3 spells CASSRGTALNTEAFF. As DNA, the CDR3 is TGTGCCAGCAGTCGAGGGACAGCTCTGAACACTGAAGCTTTCTTT.

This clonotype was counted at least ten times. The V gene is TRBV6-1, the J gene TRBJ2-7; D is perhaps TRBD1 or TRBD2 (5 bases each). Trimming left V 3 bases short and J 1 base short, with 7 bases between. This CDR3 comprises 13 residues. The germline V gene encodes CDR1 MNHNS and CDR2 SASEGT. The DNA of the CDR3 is TGTGCCAGCAGTGACAGGGAGTCCTACGAGCAGTACTTC. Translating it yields CASSDRESYEQYF.

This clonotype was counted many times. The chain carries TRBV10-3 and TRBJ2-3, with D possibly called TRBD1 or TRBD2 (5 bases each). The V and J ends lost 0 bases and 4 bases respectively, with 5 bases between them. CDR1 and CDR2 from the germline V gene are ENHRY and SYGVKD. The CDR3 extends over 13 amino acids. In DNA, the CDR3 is TGTGCCATCAGTGAGTCGGGGGCAGATACGCAGTATTTT. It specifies CAISESGADTQYF.

The chain's CDR3 is CASSFNSGLRTGELFF. The CDR3 bases are TGTGCCAGCAGTTTCAATAGCGGACTTCGGACCGGGGAGCTGTTTTTT. The genes are TRBV27 and TRBJ2-2; D might be TRBD2 (6 bases). The CDR3 extends over 16 amino acids. The V end lost 3 bases, the J end lost 5 bases, and 16 bases lay between the germline ends. Germline V gene lookup returns CDR1 MNHEY and CDR2 SMNVEV (reference sequence).

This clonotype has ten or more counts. The CDR3: CASRGAGTGNTGELFF. CDR3 DNA: TGTGCCAGCAGAGGAGCCGGGACAGGGAACACCGGGGAGCTGTTTTTT. The V and J genes are TRBV6-2 or TRBV6-3 and TRBJ2-2; 8 bases align to TRBD1. The germline gives CDR1 MNHEY, CDR2 SVGEGT. The V segment lost 6 bases and the J segment 1 base; nucleotides outside the gene matches: 7. This CDR3 region has 16 residues.

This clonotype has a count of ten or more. For the CDR3, the DNA is TGTGCCAGCAGCCCCAGGACAGTAAACTCTGGAAACACCATATATTTT. Translation gives CASSPRTVNSGNTIYF. The rearrangement joins TRBV7-6 to TRBJ1-3; tentative D call: TRBD1 (6 bases). CDR1 and CDR2 (germline): SGHVS, FNYEAQ. Trimming took 5 bases from V and 0 from J, leaving 14 bases between them. This CDR3 spans 16 amino acids.

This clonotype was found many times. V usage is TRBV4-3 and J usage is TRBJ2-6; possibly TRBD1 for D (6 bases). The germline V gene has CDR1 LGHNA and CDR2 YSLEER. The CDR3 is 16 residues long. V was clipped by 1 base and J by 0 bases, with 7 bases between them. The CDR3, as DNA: TGCGCCAGCAGCCAAGGGGACAACTCTGGGGCCAACGTCCTGACTTTC. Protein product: CASSQGDNSGANVLTF.

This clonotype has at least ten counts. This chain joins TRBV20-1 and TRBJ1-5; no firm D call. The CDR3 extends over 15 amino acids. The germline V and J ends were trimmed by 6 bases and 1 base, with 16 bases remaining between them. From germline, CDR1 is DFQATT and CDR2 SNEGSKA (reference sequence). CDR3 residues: CSAPRPRQSNQPQHF. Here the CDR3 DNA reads TGCAGTGCCCCGCGGCCGAGGCAAAGCAATCAGCCCCAGCATTTT.

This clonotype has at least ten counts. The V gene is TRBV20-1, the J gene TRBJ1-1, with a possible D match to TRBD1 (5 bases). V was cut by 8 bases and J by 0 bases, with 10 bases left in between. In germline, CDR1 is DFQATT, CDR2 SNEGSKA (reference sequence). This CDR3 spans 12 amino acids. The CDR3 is CSRGSMNTEAFF. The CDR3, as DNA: TGCAGTCGGGGGAGCATGAACACTGAAGCTTTCTTT.

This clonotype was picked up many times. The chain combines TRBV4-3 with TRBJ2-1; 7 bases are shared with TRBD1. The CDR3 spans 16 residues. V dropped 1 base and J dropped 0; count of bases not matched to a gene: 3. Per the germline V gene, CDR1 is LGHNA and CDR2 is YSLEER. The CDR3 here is CASSQGQGSSYNEQFF. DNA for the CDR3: TGCGCCAGCAGCCAAGGACAGGGCAGCTCCTACAATGAGCAGTTCTTC.

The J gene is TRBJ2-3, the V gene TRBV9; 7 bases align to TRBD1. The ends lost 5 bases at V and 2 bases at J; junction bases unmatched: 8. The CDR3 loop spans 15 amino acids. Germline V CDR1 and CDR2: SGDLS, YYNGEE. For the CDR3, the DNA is TGTGCCAGCAGACCCACAGGGGCCCCCACAGATACGCAGTATTTT. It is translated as CASRPTGAPTDTQYF. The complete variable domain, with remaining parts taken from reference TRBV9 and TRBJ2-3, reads DSGVTQTPKHLITATGQRVTLRCSPRSGDLSVYWYQQSLDQGLQFLIQYYNGEERAKGNILERFSAQQFPDLHSELNLSSLELGDSALYFCASRPTGAPTDTQYFGPGTRLTVL.

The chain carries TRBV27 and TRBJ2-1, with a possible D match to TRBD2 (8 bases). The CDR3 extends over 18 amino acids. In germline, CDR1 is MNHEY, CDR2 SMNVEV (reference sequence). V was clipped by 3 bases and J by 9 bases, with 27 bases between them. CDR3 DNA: TGTGCCAGCAGTTTTCGGACAGGCCTGGGACTAGGCAACGCTGAGCAGTTCTTC. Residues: CASSFRTGLGLGNAEQFF.

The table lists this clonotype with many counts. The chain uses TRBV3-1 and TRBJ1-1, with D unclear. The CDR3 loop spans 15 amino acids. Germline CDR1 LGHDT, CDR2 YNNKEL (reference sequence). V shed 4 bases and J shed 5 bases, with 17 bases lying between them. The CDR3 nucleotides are TGTGCCAGCAGCCCACAACGAGCTTCGGAGACTGAAGCTTTCTTT. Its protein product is CASSPQRASETEAFF. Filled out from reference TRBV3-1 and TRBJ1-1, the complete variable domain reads DTAVSQTPKYLVTQMGNDKSIKCEQNLGHDTMYWYKQDSKKFLKIMFSYNNKELIINETVPNRFSPKSPDKAHLNLHINSLELGDSAVYFCASSPQRASETEAFFGQGTRLTVV.

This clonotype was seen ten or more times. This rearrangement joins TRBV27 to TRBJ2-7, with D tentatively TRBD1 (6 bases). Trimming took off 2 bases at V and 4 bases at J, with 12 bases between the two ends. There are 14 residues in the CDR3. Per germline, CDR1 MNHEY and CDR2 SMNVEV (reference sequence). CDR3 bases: TGTGCCAGCAGTTTAAGGGAACAGGGTTACGAGCAGTACTTC. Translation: CASSLREQGYEQYF.

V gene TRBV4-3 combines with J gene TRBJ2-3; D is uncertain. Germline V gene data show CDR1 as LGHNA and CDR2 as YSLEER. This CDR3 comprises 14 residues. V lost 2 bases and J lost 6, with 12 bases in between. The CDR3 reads CASSQKSEKDTQYF. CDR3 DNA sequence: TGCGCCAGCAGCCAAAAGTCGGAGAAGGATACGCAGTATTTT.

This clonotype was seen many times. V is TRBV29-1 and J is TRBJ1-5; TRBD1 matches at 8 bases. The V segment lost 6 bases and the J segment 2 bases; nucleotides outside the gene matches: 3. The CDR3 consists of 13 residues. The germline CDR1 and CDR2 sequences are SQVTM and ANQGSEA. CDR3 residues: CSVGQGGNQPQHF. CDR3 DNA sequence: TGCAGCGTCGGACAGGGTGGCAATCAGCCCCAGCATTTT.